This is a list of T cell receptor beta chains from one sample in a study of neurological immune-mediated disorders. MiXCR was run by TCRdb on the 5' RACE reads, yielding one entry per CDR3 protein. The sample lists about 76,000 distinct CDR3 sequences, more than 15% occurring once. The material sequenced was PBMCs. The source is a woman in her forties in good health. CDR3s include the opening cysteine and the closing phenylalanine or tryptophan. Each record gives: clone size, D gene, V gene, J gene, CDR3 protein, CDR3 DNA. The D gene is left open where the match is weak. Expanded clones get a size class; other rows say once, few or many, or leave the size out.

>many|.|TRBV29-1|TRBJ2-2
CSVRQTNTGELFF
TGCAGCGTCAGACAGACCAACACCGGGGAGCTGTTTTTT
>.|.|TRBV24-1|TRBJ2-2
CATGGGLPNTVELFF
TGTGCCACCGGGGGGGGGCTGCCAAACACCGTGGAGCTTTTTTTT
>many|TRBD1|TRBV5-1|TRBJ1-1
CASSFENRGRGTEAFF
TGCGCCAGCAGCTTCGAAAACAGGGGACGGGGCACTGAAGCTTTCTTT
>many|.|TRBV29-1|TRBJ1-3
CSVPDLKGNTIYF
TGCAGCGTTCCGGATCTTAAGGGAAACACCATATATTTT
>many|.|TRBV15|TRBJ2-3
CATSGLSTDTQYF
TGTGCCACCAGCGGACTTAGCACAGATACGCAGTATTTT
>many|TRBD2|TRBV5-6|TRBJ2-5
CASSRDYFQETQYF
TGTGCCAGCAGCCGGGACTACTTCCAAGAGACCCAGTACTTC
>many|.|TRBV15|TRBJ2-7
CATSRGQLRGEQYF
TGTGCCACCAGCAGAGGACAGTTACGCGGCGAGCAGTACTTC
>many|.|TRBV7-3|TRBJ1-1
CASSVDKYTEAFF
TGTGCCAGCAGCGTGGACAAATACACTGAAGCTTTCTTT
>many|TRBD2|TRBV5-6|TRBJ2-7
CASSLGGLAGDSRWYEQYF
TGTGCCAGCAGCTTGGGTGGACTAGCGGGGGACTCTCGGTGGTACGAGCAGTACTTC
>many|.|TRBV4-1|TRBJ2-4
CASSQESYPGHPIQYF
TGCGCCAGCAGCCAAGAGTCATATCCTGGGCATCCCATTCAGTACTTC
>many|.|TRBV3-1|TRBJ1-6
CASSQEGTGWGNSPLHF
TGTGCCAGCAGCCAAGAAGGTACAGGATGGGGTAATTCACCCCTCCACTTT
>many|.|TRBV7-2|TRBJ1-1
CASSRSRARMNTEAFF
TGTGCCAGCAGCCGTTCCCGGGCAAGAATGAACACTGAAGCTTTCTTT
>many|TRBD2|TRBV5-1|TRBJ2-5
CASSLAAGQETQYF
TGCGCCAGCAGCTTGGCAGCGGGGCAAGAGACCCAGTACTTC
>many|.|TRBV12-3/TRBV12-4|TRBJ1-2
CASSRGLVDGYTF
TGTGCCAGCAGCCGGGGTTTGGTTGATGGCTACACCTTC
>many|.|TRBV12-3/TRBV12-4|TRBJ1-3
CASTETGANTIYF
TGTGCCAGCACTGAAACGGGAGCAAACACCATATATTTT
>many|TRBD2|TRBV4-2|TRBJ2-7
CASSQGLGISYEQYF
TGTGCCAGCAGCCAGGGACTAGGGATCTCCTACGAGCAGTACTTC
>many|.|TRBV12-3/TRBV12-4|TRBJ2-5
CASTLHFQETQYF
TGTGCCAGCACCCTTCACTTCCAAGAGACCCAGTACTTC
>medium-sized|.|TRBV5-1|TRBJ1-1
CASSLMNTEAFF
TGCGCCAGCAGCTTGATGAACACTGAAGCTTTCTTT
>many|.|TRBV5-1|TRBJ2-1
CASSSPGPYNEQFF
TGCGCCAGCAGCTCCCCTGGCCCTTACAATGAGCAGTTCTTC
>many|.|TRBV5-6|TRBJ1-1
CASSSGWGQGEAFF
TGTGCCAGCAGCAGCGGTTGGGGGCAAGGTGAAGCTTTCTTT
>many|TRBD2|TRBV6-1|TRBJ2-1
CASSGLKRTSGSGEQFF
TGTGCCAGCAGTGGTCTGAAGAGGACTAGCGGGTCCGGTGAGCAGTTCTTC
>many|.|TRBV5-1|TRBJ1-2
CASSLEIVNYGYTF
TGCGCCAGCAGCTTGGAGATAGTCAACTATGGCTACACCTTC
>many|.|TRBV4-1|TRBJ1-1
CASSQEFMGLGNTEAFF
TGCGCCAGCAGCCAAGAATTTATGGGTCTGGGTAACACTGAAGCTTTCTTT
>.|.|TRBV14|TRBJ1-1
CASSPLEGVAFF
TGTGCCAGCAGCCCGCTCGAGGGAGTAGCTTTCTTT
>many|TRBD1|TRBV12-3/TRBV12-4|TRBJ1-2
CASSPRTGGASVHGYTF
TGTGCCAGCAGCCCGAGGACAGGGGGCGCGTCCGTCCATGGCTACACCTTC
>many|TRBD2|TRBV4-2|TRBJ2-3
CASGSGGGTDTQYF
TGTGCCAGCGGCAGCGGGGGCGGCACAGATACGCAGTATTTT
>many|TRBD1|TRBV7-2|TRBJ1-2
CASSPVSGQGNGYTF
TGTGCCAGCAGCCCCGTATCCGGACAGGGCAACGGCTACACCTTC
>many|TRBD1|TRBV5-1|TRBJ1-1
CASSSNRDRVNTEAFF
TGCGCCAGCAGCTCAAACCGGGACAGGGTGAACACTGAAGCTTTCTTT
>many|.|TRBV7-2|TRBJ2-3
CASSTQEPDTQYF
TGTGCCAGCAGCACCCAAGAGCCAGATACGCAGTATTTT
>.|.|TRBV12-3/TRBV12-4|TRBJ1-1
CASSFRGTEAFF
TGTGCCAGCAGTTTCCGCGGCACTGAAGCTTTCTTT
>many|.|TRBV20-1|TRBJ2-4
CSARVRGEAKNIQYF
TGCAGTGCTAGAGTTCGAGGGGAAGCCAAAAACATTCAGTACTTC
>many|.|TRBV25-1|TRBJ2-5
CASSEVFSTGGETQYF
TGTGCCAGCAGTGAGGTTTTCTCGACTGGAGGGGAGACCCAGTACTTC
>many|.|TRBV5-1|TRBJ2-1
CASSWGTRGVHNEQFF
TGCGCCAGCAGCTGGGGGACCCGGGGCGTCCACAATGAGCAGTTCTTC
>.|TRBD2|TRBV5-1|TRBJ2-3
CASSSGLAGRTDTQYF
TGCGCCAGCAGCTCGGGACTAGCGGGAAGGACAGATACGCAGTATTTT
>many|TRBD2|TRBV5-1|TRBJ2-3
CASSSGGLAGGWGTDTQYF
TGCGCCAGCAGCTCTGGAGGACTAGCGGGGGGATGGGGGACAGATACGCAGTATTTT
>many|TRBD2|TRBV5-1|TRBJ2-2
CASSFGTSGPNTGELFF
TGCGCCAGCAGCTTCGGGACTAGCGGACCGAACACCGGGGAGCTGTTTTTT
>many|.|TRBV7-2|TRBJ2-2
CASSLAGLKNTGELFF
TGTGCCAGCAGCTTAGCTGGACTCAAGAACACCGGGGAGCTGTTTTTT
>many|.|TRBV6-1|TRBJ2-2
CASSDAVGTGELFF
TGTGCCAGTAGTGACGCAGTTGGCACCGGGGAGCTGTTTTTT
>many|TRBD1|TRBV5-6|TRBJ2-5
CASSKGQGRFAETQYF
TGTGCCAGCAGCAAGGGACAGGGGAGGTTTGCGGAGACCCAGTACTTC
>many|TRBD1|TRBV27|TRBJ2-2
CASRWTGNTGELFF
TGTGCCAGCAGATGGACAGGGAACACCGGGGAGCTGTTTTTT
>many|TRBD1|TRBV7-2|TRBJ1-1
CASSSYASGQVKTEAFF
TGTGCCAGCAGTTCTTACGCCTCAGGACAGGTTAAGACTGAAGCTTTCTTT
>many|.|TRBV12-3/TRBV12-4|TRBJ1-3
CASSLAAGKTPDSGNTIYF
TGTGCCAGCAGTTTAGCGGCAGGGAAAACACCCGACTCTGGAAACACCATATATTTT
>many|TRBD1|TRBV12-3/TRBV12-4|TRBJ2-1
CASRRDRGDEQFF
TGTGCCAGCAGGCGGGACAGGGGGGACGAGCAGTTCTTC
>many|.|TRBV21-1|TRBJ2-2
CASSKGNQLNTGELFF
TGTGCCAGCAGCAAAGGGAACCAACTGAACACCGGGGAGCTGTTTTTT
>many|TRBD1|TRBV18|TRBJ1-1
CASSPFGTGGYEGAFF
TGTGCCAGCTCACCCTTTGGGACAGGGGGCTATGAAGGAGCTTTCTTT
>many|TRBD1|TRBV7-7|TRBJ2-7
CASSLRQGNEQYF
TGTGCTAGCAGCTTAAGACAGGGTAACGAGCAGTACTTC
>once|TRBD2|TRBV20-1|TRBJ2-3
CSATYSGCVRDTQYF
TGCAGTGCAACTTATAGCGGGTGCGTTCGGGATACTCAGTATTTT